This T cell receptor beta chain was identified in a study of neurological immune-mediated disorders. CDR1 is SGHRS and CDR2 is YFSETQ in the germline V gene. V lost 2 bases, J lost 5 bases, and 2 bases stayed unmatched. The CDR3 has 15 amino acids. Regarding time point: technical triplicate 2. Template-switch 5'RACE cDNA synthesis added a 10-nucleotide unique molecular identifier. MiXCR, applied by TCRdb to the 5' RACE reads, yields one record per CDR3 protein. The profile shows about 59,000 distinct CDR3 sequences, 24% of them singletons. The sequenced sample consisted of PBMCs. The chain carries TRBV5-1 and TRBJ1-6; 9 bases are shared with TRBD1. The TCR originated in a man in his sixties with HTLV-1-associated myelopathy (HAM/TSP). As DNA, the CDR3 is TGCGCCAGCAGCTTAGGACAGGGGCATAATTCACCCCTCCACTTT. The encoded protein is CASSLGQGHNSPLHF.